The 16 T cell receptor beta chains below come from one sample, sequenced in a study of T cell responses to AZD1222 COVID-19 vaccine. Sequencing used immunoSEQ multiplex PCR; TCRdb keeps in-frame clones, though not all of them. Of around 120,000 clones listed, about 87% were seen once; the top ten hold 8.4%. Specimen: peripheral blood, collected on day 0 of AZD1222 vaccination. Source of these receptors: an adult in good health.

The chain has TRBV7-8 and TRBJ1-2, with D maybe TRBD1 (5 bases). Germline V lookup: CDR1 SGHVS, CDR2 FQNEAQ. The CDR3 runs to 17 residues. Trimming removed 2 bases at V and 0 bases at J, with 16 bases between. The CDR3 DNA is TGTGCCAGCAGCTTACCGGGACTAACCTCTACTAACTATGGCTACACCTTC. This translates into CASSLPGLTSTNYGYTF.

The genes are TRBV4-2 and TRBJ1-3; D not certain. Germline V gives CDR1 LGHNA, CDR2 YNFKEQ. The ends were cut back, 3 bases at V and 0 bases at J, with 12 bases in the middle. The CDR3 is 16 amino acids. The DNA of the CDR3 is TGTGCCAGCAGCCAGGGAGGACGGCCCTCTGGAAACACCATATATTTT. Amino acid sequence: CASSQGGRPSGNTIYF.

With respect to this clone: The germline gene is not matched at one end of the junction; a read error may be the cause. J is TRBJ2-2 and V is TRBV5-1, with 14 bases that match TRBD2. CDR3 length: 17 amino acids. Per germline, CDR1 SGHRS and CDR2 YFSETQ. The CDR3 DNA follows: TGCGCCCGCAGCGGGGGACTAGCGGGGGTAAACACCGGGGAGCTGTTTTTT. Protein sequence: CARSGGLAGVNTGELFF.

V gene TRBV19 combines with J gene TRBJ1-1; D is unclear. There are 15 residues in the CDR3. Germline CDR1 reads LNHDA; CDR2 reads SQIVND (reference sequence). V was clipped by 3 bases and J by 0 bases, with 11 bases between them. CDR3 loop: CASSIGFRMNTEAFF. The CDR3 region has the DNA TGTGCCAGTAGTATTGGTTTCAGAATGAACACTGAAGCTTTCTTT.

The V call is TRBV4-1, the J call TRBJ2-7, with 9 nucleotides matching TRBD2. Germline trimming cut 1 base from V and 4 bases from J; bases unmatched to any gene: 11. CDR1 is MGHRA, CDR2 YSYEKL, per germline. The CDR3 sequence is 17 residues long. The chain's CDR3 is CASSQGAGGLSRYEQYF. The CDR3 DNA follows: TGCGCCAGCAGCCAAGGAGCGGGAGGTCTAAGTAGGTACGAGCAGTACTTC.

The chain carries TRBV5-1 and TRBJ2-2; D uncertain. Germline V CDR1 and CDR2: SGHRS, YFSETQ. This CDR3 is built from 14 residues. The V gene lost 6 bases and the J gene lost 5 bases, with 14 bases spanning the gap. As DNA, the CDR3 is TGCGCCAGCACCAAGGAACCAGTAACCGGGGAGCTGTTTTTT. Protein: CASTKEPVTGELFF. The entire variable domain, with the rest obtained from reference TRBV5-1 and TRBJ2-2, is as follows: KAGVTQTPRYLIKTRGQQVTLSCSPISGHRSVSWYQQTPGQGLQFLFEYFSETQRNKGNFPGRFSGRQFSNSRSEMNVSTLELGDSALYLCASTKEPVTGELFFGEGSRLTVL.

This chain uses TRBV28 with TRBJ2-5; D is unresolved. Trimming removed 3 bases at V and 6 bases at J, with 5 bases between. In germline, CDR1 is MDHEN, CDR2 SYDVKM. The CDR3 spans 11 residues. CDR3 loop: CASSLYQTQYF. In DNA, the CDR3 is TGTGCCAGCAGTTTGTACCAGACCCAGTACTTC.

The J gene is TRBJ1-5, the V gene TRBV2; D ambiguous. With 5 bases removed from V and 3 bases from J, the gap between germline ends came to 5 bases. The CDR3 covers 12 residues. Looked up from germline, CDR1 is SNHLY and CDR2 is FYNNEI. For the CDR3, the DNA is TGTGCCAGCAGTCTCGACAATCAGCCCCAGCATTTT. The encoded protein is CASSLDNQPQHF. The whole variable domain, filled in from reference TRBV2 and TRBJ1-5, reads EPEVTQTPSHQVTQMGQEVILRCVPISNHLYFYWYRQILGQKVEFLVSFYNNEISEKSEIFDDQFSVERPDGSNFTLKIRSTKLEDSAMYFCASSLDNQPQHFGDGTRLSIL.

This rearrangement joins TRBV28 to TRBJ1-2; D remains unclear. Germline loops: CDR1 MDHEN, CDR2 SYDVKM. The CDR3 is made up of 12 amino acids. The ends were cut back, 4 bases at V and 8 bases at J, with 11 bases in the middle. Here the CDR3 reads CASSSDMRGYTF. DNA for the CDR3: TGTGCCAGCAGTTCCGACATGAGGGGCTACACCTTC.

This chain joins TRBV2 and TRBJ1-4, with a possible D match to TRBD1 (5 bases). The CDR3 length is 14 residues. The germline CDR1 and CDR2 sequences are SNHLY and FYNNEI. V dropped 0 bases and J dropped 7 bases, with 9 bases sitting between them. The CDR3 region has the DNA TGTGCCAGCAGTGAAGCTGGGAGGGGTGAAAAACTGTTTTTT. This translates into CASSEAGRGEKLFF.

V is TRBV18 and J is TRBJ1-1; TRBD1 might be the D (5 bases). V was shortened by 6 bases and J by 4 bases, with 27 bases between the two germline ends. This CDR3 has 18 residues. Germline values: CDR1 KGHSH, CDR2 LQKENI. Here the CDR3 reads CASSSNTLRQGGSTEAFF. The CDR3 nucleotides are TGTGCCAGCTCTTCTAACACCCTTCGCCAGGGTGGTAGCACTGAAGCTTTCTTT.

J is TRBJ2-1 and V is TRBV12-3 or TRBV12-4; the D is unclear. V was shortened by 2 bases and J by 8 bases, with 4 bases between the two germline ends. This CDR3 has 11 amino acids. The CDR3 coding sequence is TGTGCCAGCAGTTTATTGTATGAGCAGTTCTTC. Residues: CASSLLYEQFF.

This clone was counted once. One end of the junction is discordant with germline, which a read error may explain. The J gene is TRBJ2-1, the V gene TRBV5-1, with 12 bases matching TRBD1. There are 16 residues in the CDR3. In germline, CDR1 is SGHRS, CDR2 YFSETQ. The CDR3 region is CASSLGGTGGYYEQFF. DNA of the CDR3: TGCGCCAGCAGCTTGGGTGGGACAGGGGGCTACTATGAGCAGTTCTTC.

The chain is built from TRBV5-6 and TRBJ1-2, with 9 nucleotides matching TRBD1. The germline gives CDR1 SGHDT, CDR2 YYEEEE. Unmatched junction bases numbered 8, after V lost 4 bases and J lost 4 bases. CDR3 length: 15 residues. The CDR3 loop is CASSPGQGRSYGYTF. The CDR3 DNA reads TGTGCCAGCAGCCCGGGACAGGGAAGGAGCTATGGCTACACCTTC.

The chain links TRBV6-5 to TRBJ1-6, with D maybe TRBD1 (5 bases). Looked up from germline, CDR1 is MNHEY and CDR2 is SVGAGI. V dropped 5 bases and J dropped 8 bases, with 16 bases sitting between them. The length of the CDR3 is 15 residues. In DNA, the CDR3 is TGTGCCAGCAGTCCCTTGGGAGGGGTTGATTCACCCCTCCACTTT. Its protein is CASSPLGGVDSPLHF.

The V and J genes are TRBV15 and TRBJ1-4; 7 bases are a match to TRBD1. V shed 3 bases, J shed 6 bases, and the junction held 7 bases outside the gene matches. The CDR3 covers 15 residues. The V gene's germline CDR1 is LNHNV and CDR2 YYDKDF (reference sequence). The CDR3 region is CATSSPGTDDEKLFF. The DNA for the CDR3 is TGTGCCACCAGCAGCCCCGGGACAGACGATGAAAAACTGTTTTTT.